The rows below give T cell receptor beta chains drawn from one sample of a study of cytomegalovirus exposure and HLA in healthy donors. Profiling relied on immunoSEQ multiplex PCR, and the TCRdb table lists in-frame clones only, not all of them. This sample has 140,000 to 150,000 clones; over 75% occur once, and the top ten carry roughly 0.5%. Sequencing was carried out using PBMCs. These receptors were obtained from a woman in her thirties or forties in good health and CMV-seronegative. Both conserved end residues are part of each CDR3. Fields, in order: J gene, clone size, D gene, V gene, CDR3 length, CDR3 protein, CDR3 DNA. A D gene is named only where the DNA matches it firmly. Clone size is stated in some rows and not others, as once, few, many or a class when expanded.

TRBJ2-7	-	-	TRBV30	12	CAWTAGTYEQYF	TGTGCCTGGACCGCGGGAACCTACGAGCAGTACTTC
TRBJ1-4	-	TRBD1	TRBV10-2	13	CASSGGQGQKLFF	TGCGCCAGCAGTGGTGGACAGGGGCAGAAACTGTTTTTT
TRBJ2-7	-	TRBD1	TRBV9	17	CASSQSVGTGGPYEQYF	TGTGCCAGCAGCCAGAGTGTCGGGACAGGGGGCCCCTACGAGCAGTACTTC
TRBJ2-7	-	TRBD2	TRBV5-1	15	CASSLRLAGPYEQYF	TGCGCCAGCAGCTTGCGACTAGCGGGACCCTACGAGCAGTACTTC
TRBJ2-5	-	-	TRBV7-9	13	CSSSPPRRETQYF	TGTTCCAGCAGCCCCCCGAGGAGAGAGACCCAGTACTTC
TRBJ2-5	-	-	TRBV28	14	CASSLRVAKETQYF	TGTGCCAGCAGTTTACGGGTCGCAAAAGAGACCCAGTACTTC
TRBJ2-5	-	TRBD1	TRBV6-5	14	CASSEGGQQETQYF	TGTGCCAGCAGTGAAGGGGGACAGCAAGAGACCCAGTACTTC
TRBJ2-1	few	TRBD1	TRBV11-3	15	CASSLGQGNYNEQFF	TGTGCCAGCAGCCTGGGACAGGGAAACTACAATGAGCAGTTCTTC
TRBJ1-2	once	-	TRBV7-8	16	CASSNSHPGANYGYTF	TGTGCCAGCAGCAATAGCCACCCCGGGGCTAACTATGGCTACACCTTC
TRBJ2-1	-	-	TRBV7-2	17	CASTPLGGTVSYNEQFF	TGTGCCAGCACCCCCCTAGGCGGGACTGTCTCCTACAATGAGCAGTTCTTC
TRBJ2-7	-	TRBD2	TRBV27	13	CASGLAGHYEQYF	TGTGCCAGCGGACTAGCGGGACACTACGAGCAGTACTTC
TRBJ2-2	-	TRBD1	TRBV28	15	CASSPQGQGVGELFF	TGTGCCAGCAGTCCCCAAGGACAGGGCGTGGGGGAGCTGTTTTTT
TRBJ2-7	-	-	TRBV10-3	13	CAIKEGQSYEQYF	TGTGCCATCAAGGAGGGGCAATCCTACGAGCAGTACTTC
TRBJ2-7	-	-	TRBV2	15	CASKPGGNPPYEQYF	TGTGCCAGCAAACCGGGGGGCAACCCGCCCTACGAGCAGTACTTC
TRBJ2-1	-	TRBD2	TRBV7-9	16	CSSSLALAGSYNEQFF	TGTTCCAGCAGCTTAGCCTTAGCGGGTTCCTACAATGAGCAGTTCTTC
TRBJ1-1	-	-	TRBV5-1	15	CASSLLEDWSTEAFF	TGCGCCAGCAGCTTGTTGGAGGATTGGAGCACTGAAGCTTTCTTT
TRBJ2-7	-	TRBD2	TRBV10-3	13	CAISGTGGDEQYF	TGTGCCATCAGTGGAACGGGGGGGGACGAGCAGTACTTC
TRBJ1-2	-	-	TRBV19	12	CASIGGNYGYTF	TGTGCCAGTATAGGAGGCAACTATGGCTACACCTTC
TRBJ2-2	-	-	TRBV7-9	17	CASSLNMENGRTGELFF	TGTGCCAGCAGCCTGAACATGGAGAATGGGAGGACCGGGGAGCTGTTTTTT
TRBJ2-1	-	TRBD2	TRBV5-1	17	CASSLGLAGGLDNEQFF	TGCGCCAGCAGCTTGGGACTAGCGGGAGGGCTCGACAATGAGCAGTTCTTC
TRBJ2-7	-	TRBD1	TRBV6-5	15	CASSPQDRMPYEQYF	TGTGCCAGCAGTCCCCAGGACAGGATGCCCTACGAGCAGTACTTC
TRBJ1-1	once	-	TRBV30	13	CAWRVRSGTEAFF	TGTGCCTGGAGGGTAAGGTCGGGCACTGAAGCTTTCTTT
TRBJ2-1	-	-	TRBV4-1	13	CASSQGQYNEQFF	TGCGCCAGCAGCCAAGGCCAGTACAATGAGCAGTTCTTC
TRBJ2-7	-	-	TRBV28	14	CASRMGGARYEQYF	TGTGCCAGCAGAATGGGGGGGGCGCGGTACGAGCAGTACTTC
TRBJ1-4	-	TRBD1	TRBV5-1	13	CASSTGENEKLFF	TGCGCCAGCAGCACAGGGGAAAATGAAAAACTGTTTTTT
TRBJ2-3	-	TRBD2	TRBV27	13	CASRGTSTDTPYF	TGTGCCAGCAGAGGGACTAGCACAGATACGCCGTATTTT
TRBJ2-7	-	TRBD2	TRBV15	15	CATSGRTSGRYEQYF	TGTGCCACCAGCGGGAGGACTAGCGGGAGGTACGAGCAGTACTTC
TRBJ1-4	-	TRBD1	TRBV5-1	15	CASSSSLTGIGKLFF	TGCGCCAGCAGCTCCTCCCTGACAGGGATCGGAAAACTGTTTTTT
TRBJ1-1	-	-	TRBV7-2	13	CASSLAFRGSAFF	TGTGCCAGCAGCTTAGCGTTCAGGGGATCAGCTTTCTTT
TRBJ1-2	-	TRBD1	TRBV28	15	CASRPPGQHFYGYTF	TGTGCCAGCAGACCTCCGGGACAGCATTTCTATGGCTACACCTTC
TRBJ1-2	-	-	TRBV27	14	CASSLNRQALGYTF	TGTGCCAGCAGTTTAAATCGTCAGGCTCTCGGCTACACCTTC
TRBJ2-3	-	TRBD2	TRBV27	13	CAVQREGTDTQYF	TGTGCCGTCCAGCGGGAGGGCACAGATACGCAGTATTTT
TRBJ2-1	-	TRBD2	TRBV13	18	CASSTRLAGVLSYNEQFF	TGTGCCAGCAGCACCCGACTAGCGGGAGTGCTATCCTACAATGAGCAGTTCTTC
TRBJ2-1	-	TRBD2	TRBV6-5	14	CASSSTSGFNEQFF	TGTGCCAGCAGTTCTACTAGCGGGTTCAATGAGCAGTTCTTC
TRBJ1-1	-	-	TRBV11-2	17	CASSQRAGGIMNTEAFF	TGTGCCAGCAGCCAAAGAGCCGGAGGTATAATGAACACTGAAGCTTTCTTT
TRBJ2-1	-	-	TRBV7-7	14	CASSLSGGNNEQFF	TGTGCTAGCAGCCTCTCCGGGGGTAACAATGAGCAGTTCTTC
TRBJ1-2	-	TRBD1	TRBV6-1	13	CASSGDRGYGYTF	TGTGCCAGCAGTGGGGACAGGGGGTATGGCTACACCTTC
TRBJ1-2	-	TRBD1	TRBV27	13	CASGMTGFYGYTF	TGTGCCAGCGGAATGACAGGGTTTTACGGCTACACCTTC
TRBJ2-7	-	TRBD1	TRBV27	18	CASSLPQQKRQGAREQYF	TGTGCCAGCAGTTTACCCCAGCAGAAACGACAGGGGGCTCGCGAGCAGTACTTC
TRBJ2-7	-	-	TRBV7-2	14	CASSSVQRSYEQYF	TGTGCCAGCAGCTCCGTACAGCGGTCCTACGAGCAGTACTTC
TRBJ2-7	-	-	TRBV27	17	CASSSQRTHQRAYEQYF	TGTGCCAGCAGTTCACAGCGGACCCATCAGAGGGCTTACGAGCAGTACTTC
TRBJ2-7	-	TRBD2	TRBV19	15	CASSQTSGSSYEQYF	TGTGCCAGTAGCCAGACTAGCGGGAGTTCCTACGAGCAGTACTTC
TRBJ1-1	few	-	TRBV28	15	CASSWGGYMNTEAFF	TGTGCCAGCAGTTGGGGGGGTTACATGAACACTGAAGCTTTCTTT
TRBJ2-1	-	-	TRBV29-1	14	CSAAEGSAYNEQFF	TGCAGCGCGGCGGAGGGTTCGGCGTACAATGAGCAGTTCTTC
TRBJ2-7	-	-	TRBV27	13	CASSSRTSYEQYF	TGTGCCAGCAGTAGCCGAACGTCCTACGAGCAGTACTTC
TRBJ2-1	-	TRBD1	TRBV28	13	CAIKTQGLGEQFF	TGTGCCATCAAAACACAGGGGTTGGGTGAGCAGTTCTTC
TRBJ2-1	-	TRBD1	TRBV28	15	CASKFLGQGSNEQFF	TGTGCCAGCAAATTCCTGGGACAGGGAAGCAATGAGCAGTTCTTC
TRBJ1-5	-	TRBD1	TRBV6-5	14	CASSTDRASQPQHF	TGTGCCAGCAGCACGGACAGGGCCAGTCAGCCCCAGCATTTT
TRBJ2-6	-	TRBD2	TRBV7-7	17	CASSSFGGGAGANVLTF	TGTGCTAGCAGCTCCTTCGGCGGGGGGGCCGGGGCCAACGTCCTGACTTTC
TRBJ2-1	-	-	TRBV9	15	CASSGLAVSYNEQFF	TGTGCCAGCAGCGGGCTAGCTGTCTCCTACAATGAGCAGTTCTTC
TRBJ1-6	-	-	TRBV5-1	16	CASSLDGAAGNSPLHF	TGCGCCAGCAGCTTGGACGGCGCAGCGGGGAATTCACCCCTCCACTTT
TRBJ2-1	-	TRBD1	TRBV5-1	17	CASSSPRDRISYNEQFF	TGCGCCAGCAGCTCCCCCAGGGACAGAATATCCTACAATGAGCAGTTCTTC
TRBJ2-6	-	-	TRBV6-5	15	CASSRDNSGANVLTF	TGTGCCAGCAGCCGGGACAACTCTGGGGCCAACGTCCTGACTTTC
TRBJ2-7	-	-	TRBV9	16	CASSVAPQRATYEQYF	TGTGCCAGCAGCGTAGCCCCCCAGCGGGCAACCTACGAGCAGTACTTC
TRBJ2-1	-	TRBD2	TRBV29-1	11	CSVGYLAEQFF	TGCAGCGTTGGTTACCTAGCGGAACAGTTCTTC
TRBJ2-5	-	TRBD2	TRBV11-3	15	CASSPGTTHQETQYF	TGTGCCAGCAGCCCCGGGACTACCCACCAAGAGACCCAGTACTTC
TRBJ2-7	-	-	TRBV15	12	CATSRAYSEQYF	TGTGCCACCAGCAGAGCCTATTCCGAGCAGTACTTC
TRBJ2-2	-	TRBD2	TRBV4-2	16	CASSPEAAGETGELFF	TGTGCCAGCAGCCCGGAGGCAGCGGGAGAGACCGGGGAGCTGTTTTTT
TRBJ1-4	once	TRBD1	TRBV6-1	13	CASSGQGPEKLFF	TGTGCCAGCAGCGGACAGGGTCCCGAAAAACTGTTTTTT
TRBJ1-1	-	TRBD1	TRBV29-1	14	CSAAKQGMNTEAFF	TGCAGCGCTGCCAAACAGGGGATGAACACTGAAGCTTTCTTT